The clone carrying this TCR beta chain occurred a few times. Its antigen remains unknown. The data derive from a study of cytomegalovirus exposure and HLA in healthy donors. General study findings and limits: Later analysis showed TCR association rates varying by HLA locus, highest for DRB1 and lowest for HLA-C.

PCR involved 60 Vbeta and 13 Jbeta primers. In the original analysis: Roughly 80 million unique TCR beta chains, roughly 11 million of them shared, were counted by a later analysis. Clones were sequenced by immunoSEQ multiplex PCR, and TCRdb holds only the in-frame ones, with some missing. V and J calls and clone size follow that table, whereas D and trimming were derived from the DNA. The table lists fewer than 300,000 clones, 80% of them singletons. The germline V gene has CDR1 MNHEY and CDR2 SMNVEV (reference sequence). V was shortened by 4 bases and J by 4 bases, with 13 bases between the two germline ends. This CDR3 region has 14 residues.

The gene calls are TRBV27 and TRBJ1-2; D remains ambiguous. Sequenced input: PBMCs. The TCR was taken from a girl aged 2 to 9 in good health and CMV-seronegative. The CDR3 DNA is TGTGCCAGCAGTTGGAAACAAACGGGCTATGGCTACACCTTC. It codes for CASSWKQTGYGYTF.